These T cell receptor beta chains were read from a single sample in a study of blood T cell repertoires in COVID-19. Here immunoSEQ multiplex PCR was the method, and the copy in TCRdb shows in-frame clones only, minus some. The sample shows 200,000 or so clones, approximately 83% of them seen only once. The sample comprised PBMCs or T cells enriched from blood (not recorded which). The receptors originated from a woman aged 45-65 years who had been exposed to COVID-19. Both conserved end residues are part of each CDR3. A D gene is named only where the DNA matches it firmly. Not all rows give a size; the values are once, few, many and, for expanded clones, a class.

CDR3aa: CASSLSQGAGGAFF
CDR3nt: TGTGCCAGCAGTCTTAGTCAGGGGGCTGGCGGGGCTTTCTTT
j_gene: TRBJ1-1
v_gene: TRBV6-5
len: 14
d_gene: TRBD1
abundance: NA

CDR3aa: CASRSGVGETQYF
CDR3nt: TGTGCCAGCCGGAGCGGGGTAGGGGAGACCCAGTACTTC
j_gene: TRBJ2-5
v_gene: TRBV12-3/TRBV12-4
len: 13
d_gene: TRBD2
abundance: NA

CDR3aa: CASKQGSNQPQHF
CDR3nt: TGTGCCAGTAAACAGGGGAGCAATCAGCCCCAGCATTTT
j_gene: TRBJ1-5
v_gene: TRBV28
len: 13
d_gene: TRBD1
abundance: NA

CDR3aa: CASSEAGKWGVYEQFF
CDR3nt: TGTGCCAGCAGTGAAGCGGGGAAATGGGGGGTCTATGAGCAGTTCTTC
j_gene: TRBJ2-1
v_gene: TRBV6-1
len: 16
d_gene: NA
abundance: NA

CDR3aa: CASSQDGQGKETQYF
CDR3nt: TGTGCCAGCAGCCAAGATGGGCAGGGCAAAGAGACCCAGTACTTC
j_gene: TRBJ2-5
v_gene: TRBV3-1/TRBV3-2
len: 15
d_gene: NA
abundance: NA

CDR3aa: CASRLEPGQGPVSPF
CDR3nt: TGTGCCAGCAGACTCGAACCGGGACAGGGTCCGGTCTCACCCTTC
j_gene: TRBJ1-2
v_gene: TRBV6-4
len: 15
d_gene: TRBD1
abundance: NA

CDR3aa: CSVRLASTDTQYF
CDR3nt: TGCAGCGTGCGACTAGCTAGCACAGATACGCAGTATTTT
j_gene: TRBJ2-3
v_gene: TRBV29-1
len: 13
d_gene: TRBD2
abundance: many

CDR3aa: CAISEGEETQYF
CDR3nt: TGTGCCATCAGTGAAGGGGAAGAGACCCAGTACTTC
j_gene: TRBJ2-5
v_gene: TRBV10-3
len: 12
d_gene: NA
abundance: NA

CDR3aa: CASILGGADTQYF
CDR3nt: TGTGCCAGCATCCTGGGGGGTGCGGATACGCAGTATTTT
j_gene: TRBJ2-3
v_gene: TRBV5-5
len: 13
d_gene: NA
abundance: NA

CDR3aa: CASSEVGQGAISGNTIYF
CDR3nt: TGTGCCAGCAGTGAAGTGGGACAGGGGGCAATTTCTGGAAACACCATATATTTT
j_gene: TRBJ1-3
v_gene: TRBV2
len: 18
d_gene: TRBD1
abundance: NA

CDR3aa: CASSIGQGNDGAFF
CDR3nt: TGTGCCAGTAGTATAGGACAGGGGAACGACGGAGCTTTCTTT
j_gene: TRBJ1-1
v_gene: TRBV19
len: 14
d_gene: TRBD1
abundance: NA

CDR3aa: CASSLRGWDTEAFF
CDR3nt: TGTGCCAGCAGCTTACGGGGTTGGGACACTGAAGCTTTCTTT
j_gene: TRBJ1-1
v_gene: TRBV5-4
len: 14
d_gene: NA
abundance: NA

CDR3aa: CASSLGFSGGAISYEQYF
CDR3nt: TGTGCCAGCAGTTTAGGTTTTAGCGGGGGGGCAATCTCCTACGAGCAGTACTTC
j_gene: TRBJ2-7
v_gene: TRBV28
len: 18
d_gene: TRBD2
abundance: few

CDR3aa: CASTPDFSGNTIYF
CDR3nt: TGTGCCAGCACCCCGGACTTCTCTGGAAACACCATATATTTT
j_gene: TRBJ1-3
v_gene: TRBV9
len: 14
d_gene: NA
abundance: NA

CDR3aa: CASSETGDYGYTF
CDR3nt: TGCGCCAGCAGCGAGACAGGCGACTATGGCTACACCTTC
j_gene: TRBJ1-2
v_gene: TRBV5-1
len: 13
d_gene: NA
abundance: NA

CDR3aa: CASKTGLAGGPSTDTQYF
CDR3nt: TGTGCCAGCAAAACCGGACTAGCGGGGGGACCTAGCACAGATACGCAGTATTTT
j_gene: TRBJ2-3
v_gene: TRBV7-9
len: 18
d_gene: TRBD2
abundance: few

CDR3aa: CGVGEFNQPQHF
CDR3nt: TGTGGAGTAGGAGAGTTCAATCAGCCCCAGCATTTT
j_gene: TRBJ1-5
v_gene: TRBV19
len: 12
d_gene: NA
abundance: NA